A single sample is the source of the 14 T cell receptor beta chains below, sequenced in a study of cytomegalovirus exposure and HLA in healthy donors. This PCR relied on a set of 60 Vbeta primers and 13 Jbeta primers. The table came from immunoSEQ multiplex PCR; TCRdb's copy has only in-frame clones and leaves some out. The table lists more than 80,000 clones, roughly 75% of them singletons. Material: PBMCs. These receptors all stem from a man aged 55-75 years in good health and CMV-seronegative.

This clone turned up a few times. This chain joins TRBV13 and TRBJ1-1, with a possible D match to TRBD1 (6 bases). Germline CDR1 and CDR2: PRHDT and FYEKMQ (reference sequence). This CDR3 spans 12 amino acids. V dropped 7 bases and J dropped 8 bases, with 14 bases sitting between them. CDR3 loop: CASIKGGTEAFF. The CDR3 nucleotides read TGTGCCAGCATCAAGGGGGGGACCGAAGCTTTCTTT.

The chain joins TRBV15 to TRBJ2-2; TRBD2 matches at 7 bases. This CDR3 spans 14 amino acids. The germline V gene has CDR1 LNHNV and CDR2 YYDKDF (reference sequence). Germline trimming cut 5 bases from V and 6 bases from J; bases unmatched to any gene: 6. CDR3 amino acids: CATSGGLNSGELFF. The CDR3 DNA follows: TGTGCCACCAGCGGGGGACTAAATTCCGGGGAGCTGTTTTTT.

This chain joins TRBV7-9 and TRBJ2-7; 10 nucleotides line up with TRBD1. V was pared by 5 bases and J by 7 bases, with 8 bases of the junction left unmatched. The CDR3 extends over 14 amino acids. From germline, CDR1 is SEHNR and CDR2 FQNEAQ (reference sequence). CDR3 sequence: CASSPPGQGEEQYF. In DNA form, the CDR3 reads TGTGCCAGCAGCCCTCCCGGACAGGGGGAGGAGCAGTACTTC.

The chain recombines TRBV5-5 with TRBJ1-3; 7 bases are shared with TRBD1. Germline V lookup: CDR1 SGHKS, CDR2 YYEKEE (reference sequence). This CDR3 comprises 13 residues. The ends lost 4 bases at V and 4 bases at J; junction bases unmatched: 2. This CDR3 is CASSQTGGNTIYF. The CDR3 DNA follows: TGTGCCAGCAGCCAGACAGGGGGAAACACCATATATTTT.

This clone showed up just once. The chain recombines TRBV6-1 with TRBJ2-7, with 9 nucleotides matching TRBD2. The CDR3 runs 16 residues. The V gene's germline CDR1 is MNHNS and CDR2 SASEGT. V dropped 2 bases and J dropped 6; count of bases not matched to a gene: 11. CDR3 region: CASSEYLAGALGEQYF. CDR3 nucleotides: TGTGCCAGCAGTGAATACTTAGCGGGGGCATTGGGCGAGCAGTACTTC.

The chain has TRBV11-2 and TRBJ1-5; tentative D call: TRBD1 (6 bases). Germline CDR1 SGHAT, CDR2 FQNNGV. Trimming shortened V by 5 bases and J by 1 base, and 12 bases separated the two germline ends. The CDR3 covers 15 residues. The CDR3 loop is CASSEQGRSNQPQHF. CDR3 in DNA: TGTGCCAGCAGCGAACAGGGCCGAAGCAATCAGCCCCAGCATTTT.

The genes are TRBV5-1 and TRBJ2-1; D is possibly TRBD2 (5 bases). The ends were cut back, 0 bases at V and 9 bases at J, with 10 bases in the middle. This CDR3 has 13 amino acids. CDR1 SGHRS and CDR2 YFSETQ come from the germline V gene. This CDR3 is CASSLAGSGEQFF. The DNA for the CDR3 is TGCGCCAGCAGCTTGGCGGGGTCGGGTGAGCAGTTCTTC.

DNA for the CDR3: TGTGCCAGCAGCCAAGATTCAGGGCTGAACACTGAAGCTTTCTTT. Its protein is CASSQDSGLNTEAFF. The chain carries TRBV4-2 and TRBJ1-1; weak D call: TRBD1 (5 bases). The germline CDR1 and CDR2 sequences are LGHNA and YNFKEQ. The CDR3 runs to 15 residues. Trimming took 0 bases from V and 0 from J, leaving 8 bases between them.

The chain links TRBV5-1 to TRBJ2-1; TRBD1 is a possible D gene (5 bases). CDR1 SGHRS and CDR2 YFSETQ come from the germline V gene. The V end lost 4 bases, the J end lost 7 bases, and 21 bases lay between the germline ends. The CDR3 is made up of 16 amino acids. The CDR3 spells CASSPRVARVRNEQFF. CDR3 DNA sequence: TGCGCCAGCAGCCCGAGAGTCGCCAGGGTCAGGAATGAGCAGTTCTTC.

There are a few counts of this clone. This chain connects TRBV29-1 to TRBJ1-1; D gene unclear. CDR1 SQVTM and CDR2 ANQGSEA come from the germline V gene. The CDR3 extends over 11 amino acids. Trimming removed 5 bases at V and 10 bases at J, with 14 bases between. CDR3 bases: TGCAGCGTTCACACCCTTGGAGGAGCTTTCTTT. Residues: CSVHTLGGAFF.

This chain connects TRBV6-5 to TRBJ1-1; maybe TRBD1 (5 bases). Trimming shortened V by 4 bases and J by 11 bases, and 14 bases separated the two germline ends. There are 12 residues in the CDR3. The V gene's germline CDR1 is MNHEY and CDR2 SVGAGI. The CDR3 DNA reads TGTGCCAGCAGTTCCGGGGGTTCGGAGGCTTTCTTT. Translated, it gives CASSSGGSEAFF.

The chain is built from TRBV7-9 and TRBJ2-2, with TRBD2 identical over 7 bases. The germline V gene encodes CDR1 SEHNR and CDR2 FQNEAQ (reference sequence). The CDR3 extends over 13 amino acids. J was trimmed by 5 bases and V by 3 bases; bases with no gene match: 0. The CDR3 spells CASSFGGTGELFF. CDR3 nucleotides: TGTGCCAGCAGCTTCGGGGGGACCGGGGAGCTGTTTTTT.

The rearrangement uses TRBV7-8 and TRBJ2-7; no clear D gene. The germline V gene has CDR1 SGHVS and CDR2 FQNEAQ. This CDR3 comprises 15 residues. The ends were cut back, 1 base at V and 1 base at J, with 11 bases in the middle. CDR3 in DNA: TGTGCCAGCAGCTTAGTGCAGGCCCCTTCCTACGAGCAGTACTTC. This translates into CASSLVQAPSYEQYF.

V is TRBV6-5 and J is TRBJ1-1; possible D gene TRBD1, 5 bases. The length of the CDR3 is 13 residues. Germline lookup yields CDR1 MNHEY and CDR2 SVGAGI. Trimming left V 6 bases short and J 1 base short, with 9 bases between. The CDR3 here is CASRATGNTEAFF. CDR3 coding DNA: TGTGCCAGCAGAGCAACAGGGAACACTGAAGCTTTCTTT.